A single sample is the source of the 3 T cell receptor beta chains below, sequenced in a study of beta chain features in type 1 diabetes. Study results and caveats: There was a moderate but significant shortening of TCRB CDR3s in all four CD4+ subsets of Type 1 diabetes patients.

Investigators reverse transcribed all isolated RNA, so they sequenced expressed TCRB transcripts. Profiled with immunoSEQ multiplex PCR; TCRdb holds only in-frame clones, not every one. This sample has around 710,000 clones, with about an eighth found just once. No antigen is known for these receptors. The sequencing sample was made of naive CD4+ T cells from blood. The source of these receptors is a man younger than 45 with type 1 diabetes.

In this sample, this clone turned up a few times. The rearrangement uses TRBV29-1 and TRBJ2-7; D is tentatively TRBD1 or TRBD2 (5 bases each). The CDR3 has 12 amino acids. The germline V gene has CDR1 SQVTM and CDR2 ANQGSEA. With 6 bases removed from V and 5 bases from J, the gap between germline ends came to 14 bases. The CDR3 DNA follows: TGCAGCGTCGAGGGACGGCGGAACGAGCAGTACTTC. It yields the protein CSVEGRRNEQYF.

This clone occurred a few times. V is TRBV10-3 and J is TRBJ2-1; 8 bases align to TRBD1. The germline CDR1 and CDR2 sequences are ENHRY and SYGVKD. V gave up 11 bases and J gave up 7 bases; unmatched junction bases: 10. CDR3 size: 13 residues. In DNA, the CDR3 is TGTGCCGGAAGGACAGGGCCGGAGAATGAGCAGTTCTTC. This encodes CAGRTGPENEQFF.

The genes are TRBV7-9 and TRBJ2-5, with D uncertain. Trimming removed 7 bases at V and 1 base at J, with 10 bases between. CDR1 SEHNR and CDR2 FQNEAQ come from the germline V gene (reference sequence). The CDR3 sequence is 13 residues long. The CDR3 here is CASTPIPQETQYF. The CDR3, as DNA: TGTGCCAGCACCCCTATTCCCCAAGAGACCCAGTACTTC.